The entry below describes one T cell receptor (beta chain). Its antigen remains unknown. This entry comes from a study of siplizumab effects on memory and regulatory T cells. Points from the study as a whole: Solely a minor proportion of alloreactive clones could be assigned to unstimulated subsets. Naive T cell populations appeared to exhibit greater diversity than memory cells and appeared to be major alloresponse contributors. There was no confirmation of the suppressive function of proliferating Tregs from siplizumab cultures. Researchers could not give a naive or memory phenotype to roughly 75-95% of proliferating CD4+ or CD8+ clones.

V was pared by 6 bases and J by 0 bases, with 11 bases between. Germline loops: CDR1 KGHSH, CDR2 LQKENI. CDR3 length equals 14 residues. Profiling relied on immunoSEQ multiplex PCR, and the TCRdb table lists in-frame clones only, not all of them. The sample includes about 63,000 clones, 75% to 90% of them seen just once. This TCR derives from a human donor in good health. This chain joins TRBV18 and TRBJ1-1; no firm D call. Sequenced sample: memory CD4+ T cells sorted from blood. CDR3 in amino acids: CASSPDSVNTEAFF. The DNA of the CDR3 is TGTGCCAGCTCGCCGGACTCGGTGAACACTGAAGCTTTCTTT.